These 26 T cell receptor beta chains were sequenced from one sample in a study of blood T cells in healthy people across ages. Primers used in a second PCR of roughly 7 to 11 cycles were a sample-barcoded 5' primer and a J-beta primer mix. MiXCR, run by TCRdb on the 5' RACE reads, gives a single entry per CDR3 protein. The sample lists hundreds of thousands of distinct CDR3 sequences; 58% were seen once. Sequencing was carried out using blood. These receptors were obtained from a man aged 25-45 years in good health.

J is TRBJ2-2 and V is TRBV6-5; no clear D gene. The length of the CDR3 is 12 residues. Between the trimmed V and J ends, which lost 1 base and 6 bases, there was a span of 3 bases. Looked up from germline, CDR1 is MNHEY and CDR2 is SVGAGI. The CDR3 DNA reads as TGTGCCAGCAGTTACTACTCCGGGGAGCTGTTTTTT. Translation: CASSYYSGELFF.

V usage is TRBV4-2 and J usage is TRBJ2-5; no clear D gene. The last part of the DNA fits TRBJ2-7 better; the J call may be wrong. The V gene's germline CDR1 is LGHNA and CDR2 YNFKEQ. The CDR3 has 12 residues. The DNA of the CDR3 is TGTGCCAGCAGCTCGGTAGAACTCGAGCAGTACTTC. Its protein product is CASSSVELEQYF.

A note on this clonotype: This may stem from a read error, because a much larger clone lies one nucleotide away. The chain couples TRBV7-2 to TRBJ2-3, with D possibly TRBD2 on 6 matching bases. Germline V CDR1 and CDR2: SGHTA, FQGNSA. The CDR3 totals 14 residues. The chain's CDR3 is CASSLGTGADTRYF. The CDR3 coding sequence is TGTGCCAGCAGCTTAGGGACGGGAGCGGATACGCGGTATTTT.

This clonotype was recorded once. V usage is TRBV6-2 or TRBV6-3 and J usage is TRBJ2-1, with D possibly TRBD1 on 6 matching bases. Between the trimmed V and J ends, which lost 2 bases and 8 bases, there was a span of 16 bases. Per germline, CDR1 MNHEY and CDR2 SVGEGT. The CDR3 has 15 amino acids. CDR3 sequence: CASSYRKTGYDEQFF. DNA of the CDR3: TGTGCCAGCAGTTACCGAAAAACAGGGTACGATGAGCAGTTCTTC.

This clonotype has only a few counts. The chain links TRBV11-2 to TRBJ2-7; D is undetermined. Looked up from germline, CDR1 is SGHAT and CDR2 is FQNNGV. The length of the CDR3 is 14 residues. The V end was cut by 2 bases, the J end by 4 bases, with 12 bases between. CDR3 nucleotide sequence: TGTGCCAGCAGCTTACTCGAGCAGGAATACGAGCAGTACTTC. Translated, it gives CASSLLEQEYEQYF.

The V call is TRBV5-1, the J call TRBJ1-1; D is unclear. This CDR3 contains 16 residues. V shed 8 bases and J shed 0 bases, with 20 bases lying between them. Germline V gene sequence: CDR1 SGHRS, CDR2 YFSETQ. The CDR3 DNA is TGCGCCAGTAAGCTTCAGTCGGTCGGGATGAACACTGAAGCTTTCTTT. Translated, it gives CASKLQSVGMNTEAFF.

CDR3 in amino acids: CASSLREPGAFF. For the CDR3, the DNA is TGTGCCAGCAGTTTAAGGGAGCCGGGGGCTTTCTTT. V usage is TRBV28 and J usage is TRBJ1-1; no definite D call. The length of the CDR3 is 12 residues. CDR1 and CDR2 (germline): MDHEN, SYDVKM. Trimming took off 2 bases at V and 11 bases at J, with 12 bases between the two ends.

This clonotype has more than one count but fewer than ten. V and J are TRBV29-1 and TRBJ2-3, with D unclear. Per germline, CDR1 SQVTM and CDR2 ANQGSEA. The CDR3 is 13 residues long. V dropped 6 bases and J dropped 6 bases, with 16 bases sitting between them. CDR3 DNA: TGCAGCGTGACGGTTAGCCCTGGGGATACGCAGTATTTT. This translates into CSVTVSPGDTQYF.

This chain joins TRBV27 and TRBJ2-3; TRBD1 might be the D (5 bases). The germline gives CDR1 MNHEY, CDR2 SMNVEV (reference sequence). The CDR3 spans 12 residues. Trimming shortened V by 5 bases and J by 11 bases, and 14 bases separated the two germline ends. The CDR3 here is CASSPSTVKQYF. As DNA, the CDR3 is TGTGCCAGCAGTCCGTCGACAGTGAAGCAGTATTTT.

Concerning this clonotype itself: Sequence at one end of the junction differs from germline and may be a read error. The V gene is TRBV4-3, the J gene TRBJ2-1; TRBD2 matches at 9 bases. From germline, CDR1 is LGHNA and CDR2 YSLEER. The CDR3 has 15 residues. The CDR3 bases are TGCGGCAGCAGCCATAGCGGGGGTTCCTACAATGAGCAGTTCTTC. Its translation: CGSSHSGGSYNEQFF.

This clonotype was seen more than once but under ten times. V and J are TRBV20-1 and TRBJ2-5; 8 bases align to TRBD2. Germline trimming cut 5 bases from V and 4 bases from J; bases unmatched to any gene: 6. Germline CDR1 reads DFQATT; CDR2 reads SNEGSKA (reference sequence). This CDR3 region has 13 residues. CDR3 amino acids: CSAFGGAPETQYF. The CDR3 nucleotides are TGCAGTGCTTTCGGGGGGGCCCCAGAGACCCAGTACTTC.

The gene calls are TRBV7-6 and TRBJ2-5; TRBD2 matches 7 bases. CDR1 and CDR2 from the germline V gene are SGHVS and FNYEAQ. This CDR3 region has 16 residues. V shed 5 bases, J shed 5 bases, and the junction held 14 bases outside the gene matches. This CDR3 is CASSETSGNVLETQYF. The CDR3 coding sequence is TGTGCCAGCAGCGAAACAAGCGGGAACGTCCTCGAGACCCAGTACTTC.

This clonotype came up a few times. This chain uses TRBV7-2 with TRBJ2-1; TRBD2 is a possible D gene (6 bases). The CDR3 totals 15 residues. In germline, CDR1 is SGHTA, CDR2 FQGNSA. V was cut by 5 bases and J by 5 bases, with 16 bases left in between. CDR3 sequence: CASSLLASVNNEQFF. In DNA, the CDR3 is TGTGCCAGCAGCCTACTAGCCTCCGTCAACAATGAGCAGTTCTTC.

This clonotype was counted a single time. V is TRBV6-5 and J is TRBJ1-4; unclear D gene. The germline CDR1 and CDR2 sequences are MNHEY and SVGAGI. The CDR3 is 15 residues long. Between the trimmed V and J ends, which lost 0 bases and 7 bases, there was a span of 12 bases. The CDR3 nucleotides are TGTGCCAGCAGTTACTCGTTGGGTCCTGGTGAAAAACTGTTTTTT. This gives the protein CASSYSLGPGEKLFF.

V usage is TRBV24-1 and J usage is TRBJ2-3; a possible D gene is TRBD1 (5 bases). The germline gives CDR1 KGHDR, CDR2 SFDVKD. The V gene lost 4 bases and the J gene lost 5 bases, with 12 bases spanning the gap. CDR3 length: 14 amino acids. The CDR3 DNA reads TGTGCCACCAGTGACCAACAGGTGGGAGATACGCAGTATTTT. Protein: CATSDQQVGDTQYF.

This clonotype was seen a few times. The chain joins TRBV7-2 to TRBJ2-1, with 7 bases that match TRBD1. V was clipped by 3 bases and J by 4 bases; unmatched bases: 6. Looked up from germline, CDR1 is SGHTA and CDR2 is FQGNSA. CDR3 length: 15 residues. CDR3: CASSLRAGGYNEQFF. CDR3 nucleotide sequence: TGTGCCAGCAGCTTGCGGGCAGGGGGATACAATGAGCAGTTCTTC.

The CDR3 region has the DNA TGCGCCAGCCTTGCTAGCGGGGCGGAGACCCAGTACTTC. It is translated as CASLASGAETQYF. V usage is TRBV10-2 and J usage is TRBJ2-7; 9 nucleotides line up with TRBD2. The assigned J gene may be wrong: the sequence end matches TRBJ2-5 better. There are 13 residues in the CDR3. The germline gives CDR1 WSHSY, CDR2 SAAADI.

The chain couples TRBV3-1 to TRBJ2-1; the D is unclear. Looked up from germline, CDR1 is LGHDT and CDR2 is YNNKEL (reference sequence). The CDR3 is made up of 14 amino acids. Trimming left V 1 base short and J 7 bases short, with 11 bases between. CDR3 DNA: TGTGCCAGCAGCCAAGCTCCCTCTACGAATGAGCAGTTCTTC. Its protein product is CASSQAPSTNEQFF.

The V gene is TRBV20-1, the J gene TRBJ2-1; D is uncertain. The germline CDR1 and CDR2 sequences are DFQATT and SNEGSKA (reference sequence). CDR3 size: 13 residues. DNA for the CDR3: TGCAGGGTTGGTGGTGAGACTTACGGGGAGCAGTTCTTC. Translation gives CRVGGETYGEQFF.

This clonotype was seen a handful of times. The chain joins TRBV6-6 to TRBJ2-3; D remains ambiguous. Germline V gives CDR1 MNHNY, CDR2 SVGAGI (reference sequence). This CDR3 region has 11 residues. The V and J ends lost 7 bases and 5 bases respectively, with 7 bases between them. The CDR3 reads CASTGRDTQYF. The CDR3, as DNA: TGTGCCAGCACTGGAAGAGATACGCAGTATTTT.

V is TRBV18 and J is TRBJ1-1; maybe TRBD1 (5 bases). V lost 2 bases and J lost 2, with 12 bases in between. This CDR3 contains 15 residues. Germline assignment: CDR1 KGHSH and CDR2 LQKENI. This chain's CDR3 is CASSPGSQDNTEAFF. The CDR3 DNA reads as TGTGCCAGCTCACCAGGGTCACAGGATAACACTGAAGCTTTCTTT.

The chain recombines TRBV29-1 with TRBJ1-2; 8 bases agree with TRBD1. Germline CDR1 reads SQVTM; CDR2 reads ANQGSEA. The V and J ends lost 4 bases and 2 bases, in that order; junction bases with no gene match: 6. The CDR3 runs 14 residues. This CDR3 reads CSVVDRGKNYGYTF. The DNA for the CDR3 is TGCAGCGTTGTTGACAGGGGAAAGAACTATGGCTACACCTTC.

This chain uses TRBV7-9 with TRBJ2-7; D possibly corresponds to TRBD2 (6 bases). Germline assignment: CDR1 SEHNR and CDR2 FQNEAQ (reference sequence). This CDR3 region has 14 residues. Trimming shortened V by 4 bases and J by 2 bases, and 12 bases separated the two germline ends. CDR3 protein: CASSWGVGPYEQYF. Here the CDR3 DNA reads TGTGCCAGCAGCTGGGGGGTGGGGCCCTACGAGCAGTACTTC.

This clonotype was counted a single time. The CDR3 sequence: CASSEARTSRQFF. The CDR3 DNA is TGTGCCAGCAGTGAAGCACGGACTAGCAGACAGTTCTTC. The V call is TRBV2, the J call TRBJ2-1; TRBD2 matches 8 bases. V was clipped by 0 bases and J by 13 bases; unmatched bases: 5. The germline V gene encodes CDR1 SNHLY and CDR2 FYNNEI. This CDR3 comprises 13 residues.

The rearrangement links TRBV28 to TRBJ2-3; the D is unclear. Trimming cost V 5 bases and J 4 bases, with 7 bases left between them. The CDR3 consists of 12 residues. Germline V gene sequence: CDR1 MDHEN, CDR2 SYDVKM. CDR3 bases: TGTGCCAGCAGTATTGGTCCAGATACGCAGTATTTT. Protein: CASSIGPDTQYF.

CDR3 amino acids: CASSQPGPTNYGYTF. As DNA, the CDR3 is TGTGCCAGCAGCCAACCGGGACCAACTAACTATGGCTACACCTTC. The chain combines TRBV3-1 with TRBJ1-2, with D possibly matching TRBD1 (5 bases). CDR3 length: 15 residues. Germline CDR1 reads LGHDT; CDR2 reads YNNKEL (reference sequence). V was clipped by 2 bases and J by 0 bases, with 10 bases between them. The full variable domain, completed using reference TRBV3-1 and TRBJ1-2, is DTAVSQTPKYLVTQMGNDKSIKCEQNLGHDTMYWYKQDSKKFLKIMFSYNNKELIINETVPNRFSPKSPDKAHLNLHINSLELGDSAVYFCASSQPGPTNYGYTFGSGTRLTVV.